A single sample gave rise to the 25 T cell receptor beta chains below, sequenced in a study of T cells in Graves' hyperthyroidism and ophthalmopathy. RNA transcripts yielded amplified TCR beta CDR3 regions. The TCR CDR3 first-round RT-PCR relied on the HTBI primer set. TCRdb used MiXCR to reprocess the multiplex PCR reads, holding one entry per CDR3 protein. The repertoire has about half a million distinct CDR3 sequences, 15% to 20% of them found once; the top ten carry less than 30%. Sequenced: blood. Receptor source: a woman between 25 and 40 years old with Graves' ophthalmopathy.

This clonotype has only a few counts. The chain uses TRBV6-1 and TRBJ1-5; tentative D call: TRBD1 (5 bases). The CDR3 runs to 11 residues. Germline CDR1 is MNHNS and CDR2 is SASEGT. In nucleotides, the CDR3 is TGTGGGGCCCCGGGGGTGTGGGCCCAGCATTTT. It specifies CGAPGVWAQHF.

This clonotype was seen ten or more times. The chain recombines TRBV20-1 with TRBJ1-1, with D unclear. The V end was cut by 6 bases, the J end by 10 bases, with 33 bases between. This CDR3 comprises 17 residues. Per germline, CDR1 DFQATT and CDR2 SNEGSKA (reference sequence). The CDR3 DNA reads as TGCAGTGCAATAACACCGACCAATTGGGCCTCGGGTGATGGAGCTTTCTTT. This codes for CSAITPTNWASGDGAFF.

This clonotype was recorded at least ten times. This chain connects TRBV28 to TRBJ2-4; TRBD1 is a possible D gene (5 bases). The CDR3 has 16 amino acids. V gave up 0 bases and J gave up 0 bases, with 9 bases separating them. CDR1 and CDR2 (germline): MDHEN, SYDVKM. CDR3 DNA: TGTGCCAGCAGTTTATGGTTCCAGGGAGCCAAAAACATTCAGTACTTC. Amino acid sequence: CASSLWFQGAKNIQYF.

In its sample, this clonotype was seen many times. The chain has TRBV20-1 and TRBJ2-3; perhaps TRBD1 as D (6 bases). CDR3 length equals 14 residues. The ends were cut back, 5 bases at V and 6 bases at J, with 18 bases in the middle. The germline CDR1 and CDR2 sequences are DFQATT and SNEGSKA (reference sequence). The CDR3 region is CSARHPRGEDTQYF. The CDR3 DNA sequence: TGCAGTGCTCGTCACCCCAGGGGCGAGGATACGCAGTATTTT.

This clonotype was seen just once. This rearrangement joins TRBV4-1 to TRBJ1-2; the D is unclear. V lost 1 base to trimming and J lost 0 bases, with 12 bases between them. In germline, CDR1 is MGHRA, CDR2 YSYEKL. CDR3 length equals 16 residues. This CDR3 reads CASSQVAGVPNYGYTF. The CDR3 DNA is TGCGCCAGCAGCCAAGTCGCAGGAGTACCTAACTATGGCTACACCTTC.

This clonotype was seen ten or more times. Germline is not matched at one junction end, which may reflect a read error. This chain links TRBV5-1 with TRBJ2-7, with D possibly TRBD1 on 5 matching bases. The germline V gene encodes CDR1 SGHRS and CDR2 YFSETQ. This CDR3 has 13 residues. This CDR3 is CASSFDSSYEQYF. The CDR3, as DNA: TGTGCCAGCAGTTTTGACAGCTCCTACGAGCAGTACTTC. Looking up the rest from reference TRBV5-1 and TRBJ2-7 gives the full variable domain: KAGVTQTPRYLIKTRGQQVTLSCSPISGHRSVSWYQQTPGQGLQFLFEYFSETQRNKGNFPGRFSGRQFSNSRSEMNVSTLELGDSALYLCASSFDSSYEQYFGPGTRLTVT.

The chain employs TRBV30 and TRBJ1-5; D uncertain. Trimming pared 3 bases from V and 5 bases from J, leaving 11 bases between. CDR3 length: 13 residues. Germline assignment: CDR1 GTSNPN and CDR2 SVGIG (reference sequence). CDR3 region: CAWSAWSHQPQHF. In DNA, the CDR3 is TGTGCCTGGAGCGCTTGGAGTCATCAGCCCCAGCATTTT.

This clonotype showed up many times. The CDR3 here is CASSTRRQSSGANVLTF. The CDR3 DNA sequence: TGTGCCAGCAGCACGAGACGGCAGTCCTCTGGGGCCAACGTCCTGACTTTC. The chain is built from TRBV7-2 and TRBJ2-6; D call uncertain. Germline assignment: CDR1 SGHTA and CDR2 FQGNSA. V was trimmed by 5 bases and J by 0 bases, leaving 14 bases between them. The CDR3 covers 17 residues.

A few counts support this clonotype. V usage is TRBV5-5 and J usage is TRBJ2-5, with 10 bases aligning to TRBD2. Per the germline V gene, CDR1 is SGHKS and CDR2 is YYEKEE (reference sequence). The CDR3 loop spans 16 amino acids. Unmatched junction bases numbered 10, after V lost 4 bases and J lost 4 bases. CDR3 in amino acids: CASSAVLAGAVETQYF. Here the CDR3 DNA reads TGTGCCAGCAGCGCGGTCCTAGCGGGAGCGGTAGAGACCCAGTACTTC.

This clonotype was seen a few times. The rearrangement uses TRBV7-9 and TRBJ2-1; D unresolved. Germline loops: CDR1 SEHNR, CDR2 FQNEAQ (reference sequence). Trimming left V 5 bases short and J 8 bases short, with 13 bases between. This CDR3 region has 13 residues. In nucleotides, the CDR3 is TGTGCCAGCAGCCCGCAGATCTGGGATGAGCAGTTCTTC. As protein: CASSPQIWDEQFF. Complete variable domain (other parts from reference TRBV7-9 and TRBJ2-1): DTGVSQNPRHKITKRGQNVTFRCDPISEHNRLYWYRQTLGQGPEFLTYFQNEAQLEKSRLLSDRFSAERPKGSFSTLEIQRTEQGDSAMYLCASSPQIWDEQFFGPGTRLTVL.

The V and J genes are TRBV28 and TRBJ2-7; D uncertain. Germline V lookup: CDR1 MDHEN, CDR2 SYDVKM. The CDR3 has 14 amino acids. V shed 10 bases and J shed 0 bases, with 16 bases lying between them. The CDR3 reads CATSIGRSSYEQYF. The DNA of the CDR3 is TGTGCCACTTCGATAGGACGGAGCTCCTACGAGCAGTACTTC.

This clonotype was seen ten or more times. This rearrangement joins TRBV7-8 to TRBJ1-1, with D unclear. Trimming left V 1 base short and J 2 bases short, with 8 bases between. The CDR3 is 14 residues long. Germline CDR1 is SGHVS and CDR2 is FQNEAQ. CDR3 amino acids: CASSLDPDNTEAFF. The DNA for the CDR3 is TGTGCCAGCAGCTTAGATCCAGACAACACTGAAGCTTTCTTT.

This clonotype was recorded many times. J is TRBJ2-1 and V is TRBV2; TRBD2 agrees at 12 bases. V trimming: 4 bases; J trimming: 7 bases; junction bases outside the gene matches: 5. The CDR3 extends over 15 amino acids. The V gene's germline CDR1 is SNHLY and CDR2 FYNNEI. For the CDR3, the DNA is TGTGCCAGCAGTGGACTAGCGGGAGCGACTAATGAGCAGTTCTTC. This translates into CASSGLAGATNEQFF.

The chain employs TRBV9 and TRBJ2-3, with 8 bases identical to TRBD2. Unmatched junction bases numbered 10, after V lost 5 bases and J lost 2 bases. The CDR3 is made up of 16 amino acids. Germline V CDR1 and CDR2: SGDLS, YYNGEE. The CDR3: CASRGRAGGDTDTQYF. For the CDR3, the DNA is TGTGCCAGCAGAGGCCGGGCGGGGGGAGACACAGATACGCAGTATTTT.

This clonotype was recorded at least ten times. The rearrangement links TRBV28 to TRBJ2-5; D is uncertain. CDR3 length equals 12 residues. Trimming removed 5 bases from V and 7 bases from J, with 11 bases in between. In germline, CDR1 is MDHEN, CDR2 SYDVKM. CDR3: CASSDRLGTQYF. CDR3 DNA: TGTGCCAGCAGTGACCGCTTAGGGACCCAGTACTTC.

This clonotype was counted between two and nine times. The rearrangement links TRBV6-1 to TRBJ2-7; TRBD2 matches 11 bases. The V gene end was trimmed by 7 bases and the J gene end by 5 bases; junction bases not matched to a gene: 16. The CDR3 spans 17 residues. Looked up from germline, CDR1 is MNHNS and CDR2 is SASEGT. The chain's CDR3 is CASTRLGVAGGPNEQYF. As DNA, the CDR3 is TGTGCCAGCACCCGACTCGGGGTAGCGGGAGGGCCTAACGAGCAGTACTTC.

This clonotype has only a few counts. DNA for the CDR3: TGTGCCAGCAGAGAAGTCACTGAAGCTTTCTTT. Encoded protein: CASREVTEAFF. The chain couples TRBV28 to TRBJ1-1, with D uncertain. The CDR3 consists of 11 residues. Germline-derived CDR1 and CDR2 are MDHEN and SYDVKM. V lost 6 bases to trimming and J lost 4 bases, with 6 bases between them.

The gene calls are TRBV20-1 and TRBJ2-7; TRBD1 is a possible D gene (6 bases). The length of the CDR3 is 15 residues. Trimming left V 4 bases short and J 6 bases short, with 22 bases between. Germline assignment: CDR1 DFQATT and CDR2 SNEGSKA (reference sequence). CDR3 coding DNA: TGCAGTGCTACAACAGGGCCCCGTGCAGTGGGCGAGCAGTACTTC. It encodes CSATTGPRAVGEQYF.

The sample holds many counts of this clonotype. The CDR3 DNA follows: TGTGCCAGCAGCTCACCGGGACAGATCTCGCGTATAGAACTTACAGATACGCAGTATTTT. Translating gives CASSSPGQISRIELTDTQYF. The chain links TRBV13 to TRBJ2-3; 7 bases map to TRBD1. Germline loops: CDR1 PRHDT, CDR2 FYEKMQ (reference sequence). V lost 4 bases and J lost 3; bases outside the gene matches: 22. The CDR3 is 20 residues long.

This clonotype was seen a few times. The chain joins TRBV29-1 to TRBJ2-2, with a possible D match to TRBD2 (6 bases). Germline V gene lookup returns CDR1 SQVTM and CDR2 ANQGSEA. Trimming removed 5 bases from V and 1 base from J, with 17 bases in between. The CDR3 runs to 16 residues. CDR3 bases: TGCAGCGTTAGGGAGGCCGGAAAAGAGAACACCGGGGAGCTGTTTTTT. It codes for CSVREAGKENTGELFF.

This clonotype was picked up a small number of times. This chain uses TRBV20-1 with TRBJ2-3; the D call may be TRBD1 or TRBD2 (5 bases each). V shed 3 bases and J shed 4 bases, with 8 bases lying between them. In germline, CDR1 is DFQATT, CDR2 SNEGSKA (reference sequence). The length of the CDR3 is 12 residues. This CDR3 is CSASRGADTQYF. The CDR3 DNA is TGCAGTGCTAGCCGGGGCGCAGATACGCAGTATTTT.

This clonotype was counted ten times or more. The chain couples TRBV20-1 to TRBJ2-7; TRBD2 matches 12 bases. V gave up 4 bases and J gave up 5 bases; unmatched junction bases: 9. There are 15 residues in the CDR3. CDR1 and CDR2 from the germline V gene are DFQATT and SNEGSKA (reference sequence). DNA of the CDR3: TGCAGTGCTATCCCCGGGACTAGCGGGCGAAACGAGCAGTACTTC. Translation: CSAIPGTSGRNEQYF.

This clonotype was seen at least ten times. The junction does not match germline at one end; this may be a read error. The rearrangement links TRBV5-5 to TRBJ2-5, with D maybe TRBD1 (5 bases). The germline V gene has CDR1 SGHKS and CDR2 YYEKEE (reference sequence). This CDR3 comprises 14 residues. The CDR3 is CASSLGQLQETQYF. The CDR3 DNA reads as TGTGCCAGCAGTTTGGGGCAGCTACAAGAGACCCAGTACTTC.

This clonotype has at least ten counts. CDR3: CSASIQGKEKLFF. CDR3 sequence (DNA): TGCAGTGCTAGTATACAGGGAAAGGAAAAACTGTTTTTT. The chain joins TRBV20-1 to TRBJ1-4; D perhaps matches TRBD1 (6 bases). V lost 3 bases, J lost 8 bases, and 13 bases lay in between. The germline V gene encodes CDR1 DFQATT and CDR2 SNEGSKA (reference sequence). CDR3 length equals 13 residues.

In its sample, this clonotype was seen many times. V usage is TRBV12-5 and J usage is TRBJ2-2, with 7 bases fitting TRBD1. Germline CDR1 LGHNT, CDR2 FRNRAP. Trimming removed 6 bases from V and 0 bases from J; junction bases left unmatched: 4. The CDR3 is made up of 15 amino acids. CDR3 sequence reads: CASGLGTANTGELFF. The CDR3 nucleotides read TGTGCTAGTGGCCTGGGGACAGCGAACACCGGGGAGCTGTTTTTT. The variable domain in full, with the rest retrieved from reference TRBV12-5 and TRBJ2-2, is DARVTQTPRHKVTEMGQEVTMRCQPILGHNTVFWYRQTMMQGLELLAYFRNRAPLDDSGMPKDRFSAEMPDATLATLKIQPSEPRDSAVYFCASGLGTANTGELFFGEGSRLTVL.